This entry lists 2 T cell receptor beta chains sequenced from one sample in a study of blood T cell repertoires in COVID-19. The table came from immunoSEQ multiplex PCR; TCRdb's copy has only in-frame clones and leaves some out. Of a few hundred thousand clones listed, around 88% are singletons. The sequenced material came from peripheral blood. All receptors come from a woman in her twenties or thirties who had recovered from COVID-19.

The chain joins TRBV6-2 or TRBV6-3 to TRBJ1-6; D is uncertain. The CDR3 consists of 14 residues. The V and J ends lost 7 bases and 7 bases respectively, with 14 bases between them. The germline V gene encodes CDR1 MNHEY and CDR2 SVGEGT. CDR3 coding DNA: TGTGCCAGCACCCCCCTGGTGCTAAATTCACCCCTCCACTTT. The encoded protein is CASTPLVLNSPLHF.

The rearrangement joins TRBV29-1 to TRBJ2-7; 7 bases map to TRBD2. CDR3 size: 12 residues. From germline, CDR1 is SQVTM and CDR2 ANQGSEA. Unmatched junction bases numbered 4, after V lost 7 bases and J lost 1 base. This chain's CDR3 is CSALALSYEQYF. DNA of the CDR3: TGCAGCGCACTAGCGTTATCCTACGAGCAGTACTTC.